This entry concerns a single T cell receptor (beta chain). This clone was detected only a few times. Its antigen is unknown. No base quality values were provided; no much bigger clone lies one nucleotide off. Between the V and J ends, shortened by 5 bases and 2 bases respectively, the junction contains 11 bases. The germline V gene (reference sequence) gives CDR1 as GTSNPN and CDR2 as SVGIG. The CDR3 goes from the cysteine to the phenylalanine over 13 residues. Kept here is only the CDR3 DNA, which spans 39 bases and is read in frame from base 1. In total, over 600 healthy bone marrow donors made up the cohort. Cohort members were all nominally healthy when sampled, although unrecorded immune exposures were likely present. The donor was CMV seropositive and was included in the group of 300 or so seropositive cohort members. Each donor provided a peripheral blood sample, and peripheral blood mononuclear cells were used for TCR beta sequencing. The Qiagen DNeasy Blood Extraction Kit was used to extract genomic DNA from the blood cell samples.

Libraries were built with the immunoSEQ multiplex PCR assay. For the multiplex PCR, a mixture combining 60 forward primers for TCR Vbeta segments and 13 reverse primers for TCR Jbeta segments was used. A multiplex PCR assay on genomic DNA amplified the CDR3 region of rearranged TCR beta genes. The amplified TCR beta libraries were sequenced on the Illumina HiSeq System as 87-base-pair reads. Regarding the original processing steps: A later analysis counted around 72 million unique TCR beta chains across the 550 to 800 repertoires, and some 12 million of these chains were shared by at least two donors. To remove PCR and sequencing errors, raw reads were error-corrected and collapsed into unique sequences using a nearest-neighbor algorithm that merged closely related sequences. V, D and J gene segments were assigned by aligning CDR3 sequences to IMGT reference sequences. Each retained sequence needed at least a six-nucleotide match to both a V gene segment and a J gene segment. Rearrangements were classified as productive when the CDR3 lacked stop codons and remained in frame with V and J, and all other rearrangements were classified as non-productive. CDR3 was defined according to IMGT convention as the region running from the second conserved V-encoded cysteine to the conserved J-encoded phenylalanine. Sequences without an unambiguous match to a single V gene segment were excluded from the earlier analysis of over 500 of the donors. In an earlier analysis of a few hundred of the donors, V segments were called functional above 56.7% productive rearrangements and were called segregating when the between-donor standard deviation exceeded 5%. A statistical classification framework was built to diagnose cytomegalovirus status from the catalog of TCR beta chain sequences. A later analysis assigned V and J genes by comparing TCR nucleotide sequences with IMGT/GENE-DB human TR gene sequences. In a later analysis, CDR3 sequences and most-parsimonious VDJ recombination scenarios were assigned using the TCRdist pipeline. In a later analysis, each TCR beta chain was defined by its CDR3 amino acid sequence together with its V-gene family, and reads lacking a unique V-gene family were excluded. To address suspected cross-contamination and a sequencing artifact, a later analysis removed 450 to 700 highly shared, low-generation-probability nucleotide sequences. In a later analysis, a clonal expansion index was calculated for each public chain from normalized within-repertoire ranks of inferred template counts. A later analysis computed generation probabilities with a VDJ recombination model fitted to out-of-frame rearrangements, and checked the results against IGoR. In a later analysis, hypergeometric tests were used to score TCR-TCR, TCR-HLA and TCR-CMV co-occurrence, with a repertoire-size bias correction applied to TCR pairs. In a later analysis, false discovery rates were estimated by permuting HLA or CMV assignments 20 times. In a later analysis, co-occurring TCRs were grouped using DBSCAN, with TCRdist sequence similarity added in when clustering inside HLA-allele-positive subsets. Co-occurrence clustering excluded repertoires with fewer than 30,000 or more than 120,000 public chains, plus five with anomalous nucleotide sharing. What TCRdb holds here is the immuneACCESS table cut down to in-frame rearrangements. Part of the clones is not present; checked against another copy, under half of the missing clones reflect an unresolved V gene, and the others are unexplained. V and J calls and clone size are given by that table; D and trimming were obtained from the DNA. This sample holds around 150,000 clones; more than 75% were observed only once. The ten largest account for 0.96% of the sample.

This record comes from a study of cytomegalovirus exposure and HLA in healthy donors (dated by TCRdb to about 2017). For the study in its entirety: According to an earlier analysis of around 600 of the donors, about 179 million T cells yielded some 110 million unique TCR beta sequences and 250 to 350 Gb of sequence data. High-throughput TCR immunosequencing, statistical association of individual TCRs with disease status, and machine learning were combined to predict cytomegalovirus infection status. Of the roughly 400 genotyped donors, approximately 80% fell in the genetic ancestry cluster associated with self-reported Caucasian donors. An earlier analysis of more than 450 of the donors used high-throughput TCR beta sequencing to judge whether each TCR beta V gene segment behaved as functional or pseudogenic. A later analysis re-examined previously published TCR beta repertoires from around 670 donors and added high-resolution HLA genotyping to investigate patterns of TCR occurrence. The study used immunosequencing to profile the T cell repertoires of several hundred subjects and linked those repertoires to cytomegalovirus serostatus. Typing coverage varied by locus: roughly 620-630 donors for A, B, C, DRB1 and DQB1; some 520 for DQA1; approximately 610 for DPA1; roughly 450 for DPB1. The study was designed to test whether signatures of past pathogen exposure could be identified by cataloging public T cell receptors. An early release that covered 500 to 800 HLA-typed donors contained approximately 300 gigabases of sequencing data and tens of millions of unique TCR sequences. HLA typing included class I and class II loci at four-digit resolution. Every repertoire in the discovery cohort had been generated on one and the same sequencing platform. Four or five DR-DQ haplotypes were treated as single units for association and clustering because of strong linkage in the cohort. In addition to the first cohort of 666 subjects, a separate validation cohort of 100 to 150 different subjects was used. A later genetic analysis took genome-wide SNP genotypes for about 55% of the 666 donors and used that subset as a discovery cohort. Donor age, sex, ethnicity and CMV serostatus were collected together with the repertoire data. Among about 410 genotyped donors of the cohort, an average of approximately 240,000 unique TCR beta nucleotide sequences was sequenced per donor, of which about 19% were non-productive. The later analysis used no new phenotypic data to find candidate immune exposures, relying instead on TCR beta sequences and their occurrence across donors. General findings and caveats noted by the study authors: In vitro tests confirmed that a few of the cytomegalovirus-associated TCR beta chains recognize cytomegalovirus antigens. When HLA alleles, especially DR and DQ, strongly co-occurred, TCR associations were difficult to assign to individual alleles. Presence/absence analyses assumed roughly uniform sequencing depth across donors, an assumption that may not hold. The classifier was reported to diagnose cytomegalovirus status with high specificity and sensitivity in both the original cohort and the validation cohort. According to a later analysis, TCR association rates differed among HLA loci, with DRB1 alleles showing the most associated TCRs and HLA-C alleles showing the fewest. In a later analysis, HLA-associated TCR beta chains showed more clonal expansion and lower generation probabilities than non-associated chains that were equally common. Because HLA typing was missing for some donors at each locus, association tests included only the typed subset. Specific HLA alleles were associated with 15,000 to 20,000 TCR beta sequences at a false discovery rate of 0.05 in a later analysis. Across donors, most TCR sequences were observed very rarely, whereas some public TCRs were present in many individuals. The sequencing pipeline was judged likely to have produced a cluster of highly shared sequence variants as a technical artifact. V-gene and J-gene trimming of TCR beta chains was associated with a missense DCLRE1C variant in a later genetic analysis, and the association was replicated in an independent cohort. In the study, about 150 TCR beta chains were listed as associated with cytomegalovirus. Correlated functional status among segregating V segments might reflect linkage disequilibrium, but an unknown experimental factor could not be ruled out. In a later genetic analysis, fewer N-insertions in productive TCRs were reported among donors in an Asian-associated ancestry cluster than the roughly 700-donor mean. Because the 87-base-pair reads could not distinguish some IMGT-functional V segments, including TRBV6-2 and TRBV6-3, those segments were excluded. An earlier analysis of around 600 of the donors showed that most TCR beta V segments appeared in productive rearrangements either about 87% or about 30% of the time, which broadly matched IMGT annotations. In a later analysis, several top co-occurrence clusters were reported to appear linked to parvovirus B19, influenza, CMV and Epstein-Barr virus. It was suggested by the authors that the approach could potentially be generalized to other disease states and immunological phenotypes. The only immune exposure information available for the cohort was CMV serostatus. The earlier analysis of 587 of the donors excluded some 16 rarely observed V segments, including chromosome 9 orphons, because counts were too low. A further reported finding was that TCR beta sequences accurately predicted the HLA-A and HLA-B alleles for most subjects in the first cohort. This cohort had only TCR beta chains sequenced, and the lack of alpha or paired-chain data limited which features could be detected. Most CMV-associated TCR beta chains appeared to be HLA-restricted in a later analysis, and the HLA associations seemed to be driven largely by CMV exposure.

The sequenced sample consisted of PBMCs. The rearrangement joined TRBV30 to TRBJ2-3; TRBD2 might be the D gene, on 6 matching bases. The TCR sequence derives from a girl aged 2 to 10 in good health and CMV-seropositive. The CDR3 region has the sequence CAWGREDTDTQYF. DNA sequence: TGTGCCTGGGGAAGGGAGGACACAGATACGCAGTATTTT.